This passage covers 13 T cell receptor beta chains from one sample sequenced in a study of cytomegalovirus exposure and HLA in healthy donors. The PCR used 60 Vbeta and 13 Jbeta primers. The method was immunoSEQ multiplex PCR; TCRdb's version includes in-frame clones alone and lacks a portion of them. The table lists about 160,000 clones, more than 75% of them singletons, with more than 2% in the top ten. The sample comprised PBMCs. All receptors derive from a man aged 18-30 years in good health and CMV-seropositive.

This chain joins TRBV10-3 and TRBJ2-5; D not certain. This CDR3 comprises 13 residues. Trimming removed 7 bases at V and 2 bases at J, with 11 bases between. Germline-derived CDR1 and CDR2 are ENHRY and SYGVKD. Here the CDR3 DNA reads TGTGCCATCACCCCAACAGTTCAAGAGACCCAGTACTTC. It translates to CAITPTVQETQYF.

The chain uses TRBV5-1 and TRBJ1-6; D perhaps matches TRBD1 (6 bases). Trimming stripped 2 bases from V and 0 bases from J, with 12 bases between. This CDR3 has 17 amino acids. The germline V gene has CDR1 SGHRS and CDR2 YFSETQ. In DNA, the CDR3 is TGCGCCAGCAGCTTAGGACAGCCTAGCTCCTATAATTCACCCCTCCACTTT. Its translation: CASSLGQPSSYNSPLHF.

This chain joins TRBV7-9 and TRBJ2-1; a possible D gene is TRBD2 (7 bases). The CDR3 covers 16 residues. The germline V gene has CDR1 SEHNR and CDR2 FQNEAQ (reference sequence). Deletions cut 3 bases from V and 5 bases from J, with 17 bases between. This chain's CDR3 is CASSFGGGGLDNEQFF. Here the CDR3 DNA reads TGTGCCAGCAGCTTCGGGGGAGGGGGGCTCGACAATGAGCAGTTCTTC.

The V and J genes are TRBV10-3 and TRBJ2-1; D is ambiguous. V lost 3 bases, J lost 6 bases, and 9 bases lay in between. Germline CDR1 ENHRY, CDR2 SYGVKD. The CDR3 runs 13 residues. CDR3 protein: CAISDVSGNEQFF. CDR3 nucleotides: TGTGCCATCAGTGATGTTTCCGGCAATGAGCAGTTCTTC.

The V call is TRBV28, the J call TRBJ1-5, with D perhaps TRBD1 (5 bases). V shed 5 bases and J shed 4 bases, with 15 bases lying between them. CDR3 size: 15 residues. Germline CDR1 reads MDHEN; CDR2 reads SYDVKM. The CDR3 protein is CASSDAGSTNQPQHF. As DNA, the CDR3 is TGTGCCAGCAGTGACGCAGGGTCAACAAATCAGCCCCAGCATTTT.

The chain employs TRBV27 and TRBJ2-1; the D is unclear. Trimming left V 6 bases short and J 7 bases short, with 16 bases between. CDR1 and CDR2 (germline): MNHEY, SMNVEV (reference sequence). The CDR3 has 14 amino acids. CDR3 nucleotides: TGTGCCAGCAGACATCCGACTCGACCGAATGAGCAGTTCTTC. Translated, it gives CASRHPTRPNEQFF.

V gene TRBV4-1 combines with J gene TRBJ2-3; a possible D gene is TRBD1 (8 bases). V was clipped by 4 bases and J by 3 bases, with 14 bases between them. Germline lookup yields CDR1 MGHRA and CDR2 YSYEKL. The length of the CDR3 is 15 residues. CDR3 residues: CASSPQGEGTDTQYF. CDR3 sequence (DNA): TGCGCCAGCAGCCCACAGGGGGAGGGGACAGATACGCAGTATTTT.

This chain joins TRBV11-2 and TRBJ2-7, with unresolved D. The J call could be wrong; TRBJ2-5 is a better fit for the DNA end. Germline loops: CDR1 SGHAT, CDR2 FQNNGV. The CDR3 loop spans 13 amino acids. CDR3 in amino acids: CASSYGLLETQYF. DNA of the CDR3: TGTGCCAGCAGCTATGGCCTGCTGGAGACCCAGTACTTC.

The chain couples TRBV7-2 to TRBJ2-5; TRBD2 matches at 8 bases. The CDR3 runs to 16 residues. J gave up 2 bases and V 0 bases, and 5 bases lay outside the gene matches. Germline V CDR1 and CDR2: SGHTA, FQGNSA. CDR3 nucleotides: TGTGCCAGCAGCTTAGCGTCTAGCGGGCCGCAAGAGACCCAGTACTTC. Protein product: CASSLASSGPQETQYF.

V usage is TRBV7-2 and J usage is TRBJ1-1; possibly TRBD1 for D (6 bases). Trimming took 7 bases from V and 4 from J, leaving 16 bases between them. The V gene's germline CDR1 is SGHTA and CDR2 FQGNSA. The CDR3 spans 14 residues. In nucleotides, the CDR3 is TGTGCCAGCAACAGGGAGGGCAGCGGCACTGAAGCTTTCTTT. Its protein is CASNREGSGTEAFF.

This chain joins TRBV2 and TRBJ2-7; 7 bases agree with TRBD1. J lost 0 bases, V lost 4 bases, and 6 bases had no gene match. CDR1 and CDR2 (germline): SNHLY, FYNNEI. The CDR3 is made up of 15 amino acids. The CDR3 DNA is TGTGCCAGCAGTGGCCGGGACAGACCCTCCTACGAGCAGTACTTC. Its protein is CASSGRDRPSYEQYF.

This chain uses TRBV30 with TRBJ1-1, with D uncertain. The CDR3 length is 13 residues. Trimming stripped 1 base from V and 1 base from J, with 7 bases between. The germline CDR1 and CDR2 sequences are GTSNPN and SVGIG (reference sequence). CDR3 region: CAWSADRNTEAFF. CDR3 bases: TGTGCCTGGAGTGCAGATCGGAACACTGAAGCTTTCTTT.

The chain has TRBV5-1 and TRBJ2-7, with D possibly being TRBD1 (7 bases). The CDR3 loop spans 15 amino acids. V was pared by 0 bases and J by 6 bases, with 16 bases between. Germline CDR1 is SGHRS and CDR2 is YFSETQ. This CDR3 reads CASSLGGSGGSEQYF. The CDR3 DNA follows: TGCGCCAGCAGCTTGGGAGGTTCAGGGGGGAGCGAGCAGTACTTC.